This T cell receptor beta chain is drawn from a study of blood T cell repertoires in COVID-19. Study summary: Spain, Italy and the United States supplied samples that represented acute and convalescent COVID-19. Sources were T cells, B-cell-depleted T cells, or PBMCs; the material itself was cDNA or gDNA.

Original processing notes: Amplification with reference gene primers provided the estimates of nucleated cell counts. The method was immunoSEQ multiplex PCR; TCRdb's version includes in-frame clones alone and lacks a portion of them. V, J and clone size are those of that table, while D and trimming were read from the DNA. This sample has hundreds of thousands of clones; more than 70% occur once, and the top ten carry approximately 6%. Those enrolled in Seattle joined during active infection and were followed longitudinally afterward. CDR3 length equals 17 residues. Germline CDR1 reads LNHDA; CDR2 reads SQIVND (reference sequence). V lost 5 bases, J lost 1 base, and 20 bases lay in between.

The rearrangement joins TRBV19 to TRBJ1-2, with D possibly TRBD1 on 6 matching bases. This TCR derives from a woman aged 30 to 39 with COVID-19, enrolled during active disease. Sequencing was done on a sample of peripheral blood. The CDR3 region is CASSEGDGIQHNYGYTF. DNA for the CDR3: TGTGCCAGTAGTGAGGGGGATGGGATACAACATAACTATGGCTACACCTTC.